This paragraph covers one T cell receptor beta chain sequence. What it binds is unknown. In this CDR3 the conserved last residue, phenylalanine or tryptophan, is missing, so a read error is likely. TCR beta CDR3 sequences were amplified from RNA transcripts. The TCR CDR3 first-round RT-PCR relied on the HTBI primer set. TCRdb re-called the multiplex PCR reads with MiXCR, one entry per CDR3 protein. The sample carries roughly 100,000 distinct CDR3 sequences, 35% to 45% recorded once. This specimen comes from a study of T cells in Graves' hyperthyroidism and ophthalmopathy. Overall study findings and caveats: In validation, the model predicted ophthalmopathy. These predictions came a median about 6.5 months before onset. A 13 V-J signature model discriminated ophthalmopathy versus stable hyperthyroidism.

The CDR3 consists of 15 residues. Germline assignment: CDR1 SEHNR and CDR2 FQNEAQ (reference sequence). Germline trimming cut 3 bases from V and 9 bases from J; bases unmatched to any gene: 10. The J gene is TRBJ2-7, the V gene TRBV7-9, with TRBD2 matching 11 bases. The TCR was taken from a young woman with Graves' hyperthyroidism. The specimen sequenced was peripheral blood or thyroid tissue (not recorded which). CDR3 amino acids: CASSLAGTSGEGQYL. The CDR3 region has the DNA TGTGCCAGCAGCTTGGCCGGGACTAGCGGAGAGGGGCAGTACCTC.